These 25 T cell receptor beta chains were all obtained from the same sample, sequenced in a study of blood T cell repertoires in COVID-19. Method: immunoSEQ multiplex PCR; TCRdb's copy keeps in-frame clones and lacks some. The repertoire includes 150,000 to 250,000 clones, 94% of them detected once, and approximately 0.8% sits in the top ten. Input material: peripheral blood. The receptors derive from a man aged 30-40 years with COVID-19, enrolled during active disease.

The J gene is TRBJ1-6, the V gene TRBV2, with 8 nucleotides matching TRBD1. The junction had 4 bases not matched to a gene; V was cut back by 6 bases and J by 6 bases. CDR3 length: 14 amino acids. The germline CDR1 and CDR2 sequences are SNHLY and FYNNEI. CDR3 DNA: TGTGCCAGCAGAGCGGACAGGGCTAATTCACCCCTCCACTTT. Its protein is CASRADRANSPLHF.

This chain uses TRBV5-4 with TRBJ2-5; 9 bases are shared with TRBD1. CDR3 length equals 16 residues. In germline, CDR1 is SGHNT, CDR2 YYREEE (reference sequence). Losses at the gene ends were 5 bases for V and 0 bases for J; bases not matched to a gene: 8. The CDR3 loop is CASSPGGTGYQETQYF. The DNA for the CDR3 is TGTGCCAGCAGTCCTGGTGGGACAGGGTACCAAGAGACCCAGTACTTC.

The rearrangement uses TRBV27 and TRBJ1-2; maybe TRBD1 (5 bases). Trimming stripped 3 bases from V and 8 bases from J, with 13 bases between. The CDR3 is made up of 13 amino acids. Germline CDR1 MNHEY, CDR2 SMNVEV (reference sequence). CDR3 sequence (DNA): TGTGCCAGCAGTTTTCCGCAGGGTTACGGCTACACCTTC. It translates to CASSFPQGYGYTF.

This chain uses TRBV6-5 with TRBJ2-3, with D maybe TRBD1 (6 bases). The ends were cut back, 6 bases at V and 3 bases at J, with 16 bases in the middle. Germline V gives CDR1 MNHEY, CDR2 SVGAGI. The CDR3 sequence is 15 residues long. The CDR3 coding sequence is TGTGCCAGCAGAGACAGGTCTGTAGTTACAGATACGCAGTATTTT. Protein: CASRDRSVVTDTQYF.

This chain connects TRBV6-5 to TRBJ2-3, with 10 bases that match TRBD2. Losses at the gene ends were 7 bases for V and 0 bases for J; bases not matched to a gene: 1. CDR1 MNHEY and CDR2 SVGAGI come from the germline V gene. The CDR3 totals 14 residues. CDR3 loop: CASISGGSTDTQYF. Written as DNA, the CDR3 is TGTGCCAGCATTAGCGGGGGGAGCACAGATACGCAGTATTTT.

The chain has TRBV19 and TRBJ2-1; 9 bases match TRBD1. Trimming cost V 5 bases and J 5 bases; bases outside gene matches: 1. The germline V gene has CDR1 LNHDA and CDR2 SQIVND (reference sequence). This CDR3 comprises 13 residues. The chain's CDR3 is CASSRQGDNEQFF. CDR3 DNA sequence: TGTGCCAGTAGTCGACAGGGGGACAATGAGCAGTTCTTC.

The chain uses TRBV7-3 and TRBJ1-2, with a possible D match to TRBD1 (5 bases). This CDR3 has 13 amino acids. The germline V gene has CDR1 SGHTA and CDR2 FQGTGA. V was pared by 0 bases and J by 6 bases, with 8 bases between. In DNA form, the CDR3 reads TGTGCCAGCAGCTTAACTGGGGGGAATGGCTACACCTTC. Its translation: CASSLTGGNGYTF.

The V call is TRBV4-2, the J call TRBJ2-1; a weak D match, TRBD2 (7 bases). Germline V lookup: CDR1 LGHNA, CDR2 YNFKEQ. The CDR3 contains 16 residues. V gave up 4 bases and J gave up 10 bases, with 23 bases separating them. The DNA of the CDR3 is TGTGCCAGCAGCCTGGGGGGGGCGGGTCGGCTAGCGGAGCAGTTCTTC. Amino acid sequence: CASSLGGAGRLAEQFF.

The chain recombines TRBV7-9 with TRBJ1-2, with 8 positions matching TRBD1. The CDR3 covers 14 residues. V dropped 5 bases and J dropped 4; count of bases not matched to a gene: 6. Per germline, CDR1 SEHNR and CDR2 FQNEAQ (reference sequence). Written as DNA, the CDR3 is TGTGCCAGCAGCACTCGGACAGGGCCCTATGGCTACACCTTC. It is translated as CASSTRTGPYGYTF. The full variable domain, completed using reference TRBV7-9 and TRBJ1-2, is DTGVSQNPRHKITKRGQNVTFRCDPISEHNRLYWYRQTLGQGPEFLTYFQNEAQLEKSRLLSDRFSAERPKGSFSTLEIQRTEQGDSAMYLCASSTRTGPYGYTFGSGTRLTVV.

The chain links TRBV10-1 to TRBJ1-2; perhaps TRBD1 as D (6 bases). CDR1 and CDR2 (germline): WNHNN, SYGVQD (reference sequence). There are 16 residues in the CDR3. With 0 bases removed from V and 1 base from J, the gap between germline ends came to 12 bases. The CDR3 nucleotides read TGCGCCAGCAGTGAGTCGAGGGACACCGATAACTATGGCTACACCTTC. Translation: CASSESRDTDNYGYTF.

The chain recombines TRBV4-1 with TRBJ2-7, with 15 bases lining up with TRBD2. Germline CDR1 and CDR2: MGHRA and YSYEKL. This CDR3 spans 17 amino acids. With 1 base clipped from V and 3 bases from J, the junction kept 4 bases outside the gene matches. For the CDR3, the DNA is TGCGCCAGCAGCCAAGGGACTAGCGGGGGGGGAGGCTACGAGCAGTACTTC. Encoded protein: CASSQGTSGGGGYEQYF.

This clone has only one observation. The J gene is TRBJ1-2, the V gene TRBV30; TRBD1 matches at 8 bases. Trimming removed 3 bases from V and 2 bases from J; junction bases left unmatched: 14. Germline CDR1 GTSNPN, CDR2 SVGIG (reference sequence). This CDR3 comprises 17 residues. The CDR3 region is CAWSSSLQWTGNYGYTF. The CDR3 DNA is TGTGCCTGGAGCTCCTCCCTTCAGTGGACAGGGAACTATGGCTACACCTTC.

The rearrangement joins TRBV12-1 to TRBJ2-7; the D call TRBD2 from the table was never checked on the DNA. TRBV12-1 is a known pseudogene. The CDR3 runs to 16 residues. CDR3 DNA sequence: TGTGCCAGCAGCCCCCCCGCCCTTACGGGAAAGGGCGAGCAGTACTTC. Protein product: CASSPPALTGKGEQYF.

The genes are TRBV7-9 and TRBJ2-1, with D tentatively TRBD2 (6 bases). Germline V gene data show CDR1 as SEHNR and CDR2 as FQNEAQ (reference sequence). The CDR3 totals 12 residues. V shed 5 bases and J shed 11 bases, with 13 bases lying between them. Here the CDR3 reads CASSLSGSQQFF. DNA of the CDR3: TGTGCCAGCAGCCTATCCGGGAGCCAGCAGTTCTTC.

The chain couples TRBV11-2 to TRBJ1-2, with unresolved D. This CDR3 is built from 16 residues. Germline V CDR1 and CDR2: SGHAT, FQNNGV. V was shortened by 5 bases and J by 4 bases, with 20 bases between the two germline ends. CDR3 amino acids: CASSLNSFSPFYGYTF. Written as DNA, the CDR3 is TGTGCCAGCAGCCTAAATAGCTTCTCCCCTTTCTATGGCTACACCTTC.

This chain joins TRBV18 and TRBJ1-6; 7 nucleotides match TRBD1. The germline V gene has CDR1 KGHSH and CDR2 LQKENI. The trim removed 3 bases at V and 8 bases at J, leaving 4 bases unmatched. The CDR3 sequence is 14 residues long. The chain's CDR3 is CASSPTGTDSPLHF. CDR3 DNA sequence: TGTGCCAGCTCACCGACAGGGACCGATTCACCCCTCCACTTT.

The rearrangement uses TRBV19 and TRBJ2-7; D perhaps matches TRBD1 (6 bases). CDR1 and CDR2 from the germline V gene are LNHDA and SQIVND (reference sequence). Trimming pared 6 bases from V and 3 bases from J, leaving 12 bases between. CDR3 length equals 13 residues. Here the CDR3 reads CASSAGQNYEQYF. DNA for the CDR3: TGTGCCAGTAGCGCTGGACAGAACTACGAGCAGTACTTC.

V usage is TRBV4-1 and J usage is TRBJ1-2; D gene uncertain. The CDR3 loop spans 14 amino acids. Germline V gene lookup returns CDR1 MGHRA and CDR2 YSYEKL. The V gene lost 0 bases and the J gene lost 4 bases, with 9 bases spanning the gap. DNA of the CDR3: TGCGCCAGCAGCCAAGAAGGAGGATTCTATGGCTACACCTTC. Encoded protein: CASSQEGGFYGYTF.

This chain connects TRBV27 to TRBJ2-1; D call uncertain. This CDR3 comprises 15 residues. With 1 base removed from V and 5 bases from J, the gap between germline ends came to 12 bases. CDR1 is MNHEY, CDR2 SMNVEV, per germline (reference sequence). CDR3 sequence: CASSLFPSQHNEQFF. In DNA form, the CDR3 reads TGTGCCAGCAGTTTATTTCCTTCACAGCACAATGAGCAGTTCTTC.

The chain has TRBV11-2 and TRBJ2-1, with 7 bases fitting TRBD2. Germline CDR1 SGHAT, CDR2 FQNNGV. V shed 1 base, J shed 2 bases, and the junction held 8 bases outside the gene matches. The CDR3 covers 17 residues. Written as DNA, the CDR3 is TGTGCCAGCAGCTTAGGACCCAAGGGAGGGACCTACAATGAGCAGTTCTTC. It specifies CASSLGPKGGTYNEQFF.

The chain couples TRBV5-4 to TRBJ2-2, with D tentatively TRBD2 (6 bases). Germline CDR1 reads SGHNT; CDR2 reads YYREEE (reference sequence). V lost 0 bases and J lost 0, with 9 bases in between. This CDR3 spans 16 amino acids. DNA of the CDR3: TGTGCCAGCAGCTTGGGCGGGGCCGCGAACACCGGGGAGCTGTTTTTT. Residues: CASSLGGAANTGELFF.

V and J are TRBV4-1 and TRBJ1-4; the D gene is possibly TRBD1 (6 bases). Germline values: CDR1 MGHRA, CDR2 YSYEKL. Trimming cost V 5 bases and J 0 bases, with 10 bases left between them. The CDR3 loop spans 15 amino acids. The CDR3 nucleotides are TGCGCCAGCAGCTCCCGACAGGCAACTAATGAAAAACTGTTTTTT. Amino acid sequence: CASSSRQATNEKLFF.

The chain combines TRBV12-3 or TRBV12-4 with TRBJ1-3; D is unclear. The length of the CDR3 is 13 residues. V was cut by 10 bases and J by 0 bases, with 10 bases left in between. The CDR3 DNA sequence: TGTGCCACACGCGGGCTCTCTGGAAACACCATATATTTT. It codes for CATRGLSGNTIYF.

V usage is TRBV11-2 and J usage is TRBJ1-2; D remains unclear. This CDR3 has 14 residues. V was cut by 0 bases and J by 4 bases, with 9 bases left in between. Per the germline V gene, CDR1 is SGHAT and CDR2 is FQNNGV. The CDR3: CASSLDRESYGYTF. DNA for the CDR3: TGTGCCAGCAGCTTAGATCGGGAGAGCTATGGCTACACCTTC.

The CDR3 here is CASSILLARSTGGKLFF. CDR3 in DNA: TGTGCCAGTAGTATCCTCCTCGCGCGGTCCACAGGGGGGAAACTGTTTTTT. The chain combines TRBV19 with TRBJ1-4; 8 nucleotides match TRBD1. In germline, CDR1 is LNHDA, CDR2 SQIVND (reference sequence). V lost 3 bases to trimming and J lost 11 bases; unmatched junction nucleotides: 17. The CDR3 is 17 residues long.